This TCR beta chain was sequenced for a study of OX40 agonist ivuxolimab in advanced cancers. Findings and limits, study-wide: Nonresponders included some who also had low normalized T-cell clonal expansion.

Remarks on this clone: The antigen is unknown.

TCRdb's table, derived via immunoSEQ multiplex PCR, lists solely in-frame clones and lacks some. The sample lists fewer than 55,000 clones; 65% to 85% were seen once. The CDR3 length is 16 residues. V was cut by 1 base and J by 5 bases, with 17 bases left in between. Germline CDR1 SSHAT, CDR2 FNYEAQ (reference sequence). This chain connects TRBV7-7 to TRBJ2-5; D not resolved. The material sequenced was CD4+ or CD8+ T cells sorted from blood, taken in a trial of the OX40 agonist ivuxolimab. This clonotype was sampled from an adult with an advanced solid tumor such as melanoma, head and neck, liver or kidney cancer. The CDR3 bases are TGTGCCAGCAGCTTAGGAACGGAAAGGCGGTCGGAGACCCAGTACTTC. This translates into CASSLGTERRSETQYF.